These T cell receptor beta chains were read from a single sample in a study of blood T cell repertoires in COVID-19. This table comes from immunoSEQ multiplex PCR, and its TCRdb copy is limited to in-frame clones, with some not included. The table shows roughly 300,000 clones, with about 85% occurring only once. Sequencing input: PBMCs or T cells enriched from blood (not recorded which). Receptor source: a woman in her twenties or thirties who had recovered from COVID-19. Each CDR3 is given with its conserved first and last residue. A D gene is named only where the DNA matches it firmly. Clone size appears in some rows only: once, few, many, or a class for an expanded clone.

j_gene: TRBJ2-2; abundance: NA; v_gene: TRBV6-5; d_gene: TRBD1; CDR3nt: TGTGCCAGCAGGACCGGGACAGCTAACACCGGGGAGCTGTTTTTT; CDR3aa: CASRTGTANTGELFF
j_gene: TRBJ1-1; abundance: NA; v_gene: TRBV7-2; d_gene: NA; CDR3nt: TGTGCCAGCAGCTTATTACTGAGGATGAACACTGAAGCTTTCTTT; CDR3aa: CASSLLLRMNTEAFF
j_gene: TRBJ1-2; abundance: NA; v_gene: TRBV4-3; d_gene: NA; CDR3nt: TGCGCCAGCAGCCCCGCAGGCTGGGCGGGCTATGGCTACACCTTC; CDR3aa: CASSPAGWAGYGYTF
j_gene: TRBJ2-1; abundance: NA; v_gene: TRBV5-1; d_gene: TRBD2; CDR3nt: TGCGCCAGCAGCTTGTTTGGGGGAGGGGAGCAGTTCTTC; CDR3aa: CASSLFGGGEQFF
j_gene: TRBJ2-7; abundance: once; v_gene: TRBV6-5; d_gene: NA; CDR3nt: TGTGCCAGCAGTTCCCCCATTTACGAGCAGTACTTC; CDR3aa: CASSSPIYEQYF
j_gene: TRBJ1-5; abundance: NA; v_gene: TRBV5-1; d_gene: NA; CDR3nt: TGCGCCAGCAGCTTGGATAGCAGAAAGGATCAGCCCCAGCATTTT; CDR3aa: CASSLDSRKDQPQHF
j_gene: TRBJ1-5; abundance: NA; v_gene: TRBV19; d_gene: NA; CDR3nt: TGTGCCACCCTCCCTGGGAACAGGGTTAGCAATCAGCCCCAGCATTTT; CDR3aa: CATLPGNRVSNQPQHF
j_gene: TRBJ1-5; abundance: once; v_gene: TRBV30; d_gene: NA; CDR3nt: TGTGCCTGGAGTCAGAGGGCTGGTCAGCCCCAGCATTTT; CDR3aa: CAWSQRAGQPQHF
j_gene: TRBJ1-2; abundance: NA; v_gene: TRBV3-1/TRBV3-2; d_gene: TRBD1; CDR3nt: TGTGCCAGCAGCCCGCCGGGACAGGGGTCTGGCTACACCTTC; CDR3aa: CASSPPGQGSGYTF
j_gene: TRBJ1-1; abundance: NA; v_gene: TRBV7-8; d_gene: NA; CDR3nt: TGTGCCAGCTCACGGACAGTGATGAACACTGAAGCTTTCTTT; CDR3aa: CASSRTVMNTEAFF
j_gene: TRBJ2-3; abundance: NA; v_gene: TRBV19; d_gene: TRBD2; CDR3nt: TGTGCCAGTAGTATAACGCTAGCGGGAGATACGCAGTATTTT; CDR3aa: CASSITLAGDTQYF
j_gene: TRBJ2-5; abundance: once; v_gene: TRBV2; d_gene: NA; CDR3nt: TGTGCCAGCAATAAGCTTGGGGCCCAAGAGACCCAGTACTTC; CDR3aa: CASNKLGAQETQYF
j_gene: TRBJ2-7; abundance: NA; v_gene: TRBV9; d_gene: TRBD1; CDR3nt: TGTGCCAGCAGCGGACAGGGGATAGAGCAGTACTTC; CDR3aa: CASSGQGIEQYF
j_gene: TRBJ1-4; abundance: NA; v_gene: TRBV7-9; d_gene: NA; CDR3nt: TGTGCCAGCAGCCAGACTTTCGCGGAAAAACTGTTTTTT; CDR3aa: CASSQTFAEKLFF
j_gene: TRBJ1-2; abundance: NA; v_gene: TRBV12-3/TRBV12-4; d_gene: NA; CDR3nt: TGTGCCAGCAGTCTGGGGCGCCTCTATGGCTACACCTTC; CDR3aa: CASSLGRLYGYTF
j_gene: TRBJ2-5; abundance: NA; v_gene: TRBV14; d_gene: TRBD1; CDR3nt: TGTGCCAGCAGCCAAGAAGGCTTGGACAGGACTTACCAAGAGACCCAGTACTTC; CDR3aa: CASSQEGLDRTYQETQYF
j_gene: TRBJ2-1; abundance: NA; v_gene: TRBV7-2; d_gene: NA; CDR3nt: TGTGCCAGCAGCTCCATTTCTAGCCCGAGCTCCTACAATGAGCAGTTCTTC; CDR3aa: CASSSISSPSSYNEQFF
j_gene: TRBJ1-5; abundance: once; v_gene: TRBV19; d_gene: NA; CDR3nt: TGTGCCAGTAGTATTGGGTCCCCCGGGACACCGCCGCCCCAGCATTTT; CDR3aa: CASSIGSPGTPPPQHF
j_gene: TRBJ2-5; abundance: NA; v_gene: TRBV30; d_gene: TRBD2; CDR3nt: TGTGCCTGGAGTGTCTTTTGGCGGGGGCAAGAGACCCAGTACTTC; CDR3aa: CAWSVFWRGQETQYF
j_gene: TRBJ2-1; abundance: NA; v_gene: TRBV5-1; d_gene: NA; CDR3nt: TGCGCCAGCAGCGTAAACAGGGCTATCTCCTACAATGAGCAGTTCTTC; CDR3aa: CASSVNRAISYNEQFF
j_gene: TRBJ2-3; abundance: NA; v_gene: TRBV7-3; d_gene: TRBD1; CDR3nt: TGTGCCAGCAGCTCCACCGGGACAGACCCAGATACGCAGTATTTT; CDR3aa: CASSSTGTDPDTQYF
j_gene: TRBJ1-1; abundance: NA; v_gene: TRBV20-1; d_gene: NA; CDR3nt: TGCAGTGCTAGTGGGAGGGAGGGAGCCGAAGCTTTCTTT; CDR3aa: CSASGREGAEAFF
j_gene: TRBJ1-1; abundance: NA; v_gene: TRBV7-9; d_gene: TRBD1; CDR3nt: TGTGCCAGCAGCTCAAGGGGGCCTGAAGCTTTCTTT; CDR3aa: CASSSRGPEAFF
j_gene: TRBJ2-2; abundance: once; v_gene: TRBV2; d_gene: TRBD2; CDR3nt: TGTGCCAGCAGTGAAGTGGCGGGGGAGATGGGCGGGGAGCTGTTTTTT; CDR3aa: CASSEVAGEMGGELFF
j_gene: TRBJ2-7; abundance: NA; v_gene: TRBV3-1/TRBV3-2; d_gene: NA; CDR3nt: TGTGCCAGCAGCCAACTCCTTCCCGGGACATCGTCTAGCGAGCAGTACTTC; CDR3aa: CASSQLLPGTSSSEQYF
j_gene: TRBJ1-3; abundance: NA; v_gene: TRBV25-1; d_gene: TRBD1; CDR3nt: TGTGCCAGCAGTGGGGACAGGGGGCCTGGAAACACCATATATTTT; CDR3aa: CASSGDRGPGNTIYF
j_gene: TRBJ2-2; abundance: NA; v_gene: TRBV21-1; d_gene: NA; CDR3nt: TGTGCCAGCAGCCCCCAGACCGGGGAGCTGTTTTTT; CDR3aa: CASSPQTGELFF
j_gene: TRBJ2-4; abundance: few; v_gene: TRBV7-3; d_gene: TRBD2; CDR3nt: TGTGCCAGCAGCCTGAGCGGGGGGGCCCAGGTTCAGTACTTC; CDR3aa: CASSLSGGAQVQYF
j_gene: TRBJ1-1; abundance: NA; v_gene: TRBV6-5; d_gene: NA; CDR3nt: TGTGCCAGCAGTTACGGAGGTATGAACACTGAAGCTTTCTTT; CDR3aa: CASSYGGMNTEAFF
j_gene: TRBJ2-6; abundance: NA; v_gene: TRBV28; d_gene: NA; CDR3nt: TGTGCCAGCAGCTCCGGTGGCTCTGGGGCCAACGTCCTGACTTTC; CDR3aa: CASSSGGSGANVLTF
j_gene: TRBJ1-1; abundance: NA; v_gene: TRBV4-2; d_gene: NA; CDR3nt: TGTGCCAGCAGCCAAGGAGGGTGGACTGAAGCTTTCTTT; CDR3aa: CASSQGGWTEAFF
j_gene: TRBJ1-1; abundance: NA; v_gene: TRBV19; d_gene: TRBD1; CDR3nt: TGTGCCAGTAGTCCCCAGGGGGATTGGGGCACTGAAGCTTTCTTT; CDR3aa: CASSPQGDWGTEAFF
j_gene: TRBJ2-2; abundance: NA; v_gene: TRBV7-9; d_gene: NA; CDR3nt: TGTGCCAGCAGCTTTTCAGGGGTGAACGGGGAGCTGTTTTTT; CDR3aa: CASSFSGVNGELFF
j_gene: TRBJ1-1; abundance: NA; v_gene: TRBV9; d_gene: NA; CDR3nt: TGTGCCAGCACCCGGGACACTCCGCCTGGGGAAGCTTTCTTT; CDR3aa: CASTRDTPPGEAFF
j_gene: TRBJ1-5; abundance: few; v_gene: TRBV30; d_gene: NA; CDR3nt: TGTGCCTGGAGTAAAACAGATCAGCCCCAGCATTTT; CDR3aa: CAWSKTDQPQHF
j_gene: TRBJ1-3; abundance: once; v_gene: TRBV14; d_gene: NA; CDR3nt: TGTGCCAGCAGCCAAGCCGCGAACACCATATATTTT; CDR3aa: CASSQAANTIYF